This T cell receptor (beta chain) was obtained from a study of blood T cell repertoires in COVID-19. Study-level background: Spain, Italy and the United States supplied samples that represented acute and convalescent COVID-19. T cells, B-cell-depleted T cells, or PBMCs supplied cDNA or gDNA.

Seattle patient enrollment occurred during active infection, with longitudinal follow-up thereafter. The CDR3 is made up of 13 amino acids. Germline CDR1 and CDR2: LNHDA and SQIVND (reference sequence). Trimming shortened V by 4 bases and J by 9 bases, and 13 bases separated the two germline ends. Per the original methods: The authors estimated nucleated cell counts from reference gene primer amplification. The protocol was immunoSEQ multiplex PCR, while the TCRdb copy is restricted to in-frame clones and leaves out a portion. V, J and clone size were drawn from that table, and D and trimming were deduced from the DNA. The data hold 300,000 to 400,000 clones, with roughly nine tenths observed a single time.

Specimen: peripheral blood. The TCR sequence derives from a woman aged 25 to 39 with COVID-19, enrolled during active disease. V and J are TRBV19 and TRBJ2-1, with D possibly being TRBD2 (6 bases). The CDR3 loop is CASSNWGVAEQFF. CDR3 coding DNA: TGTGCCAGTAGTAACTGGGGGGTGGCTGAGCAGTTCTTC.